These T cell receptor beta chains were read from a single sample in a study of STAT5B mutations in CD4+ large granular lymphocyte leukemia. Some clones are missing from TCRdb's copy, which holds only in-frame ones; the method was immunoSEQ multiplex PCR. Here the sample spans about 45,000 clones, roughly 85% being singletons. The specimen was CD4+ T cells from blood buffy coats. Receptors were obtained from a human donor in good health. CDR3s include the opening cysteine and the closing phenylalanine or tryptophan. The D gene is left open where the match is weak.

D gene,J gene,V gene,CDR3 protein
TRBD2,TRBJ2-7,TRBV19,CASSITFSGSLPSAEQYF
-,TRBJ1-1,TRBV30,CAWKARSTEAFF
TRBD1,TRBJ1-2,TRBV19,CASSIDRVGYTF
-,TRBJ1-3,TRBV7-6,CASSPQPGGHSGNTIYF
-,TRBJ2-3,TRBV7-2,CASTKRGGASTDTQYF
-,TRBJ1-5,TRBV25-1,CASSDSGNQPQHF
-,TRBJ1-1,TRBV18,CASSPRDVGAEAFF
-,TRBJ2-7,TRBV6-5,CASEGKGKGEQYF
TRBD2,TRBJ2-2,TRBV4-2,CASSQERGLAGSNTGELFF
TRBD1,TRBJ2-5,TRBV11-3,CASSSPGQGAGETQYF
-,TRBJ1-3,TRBV29-1,CSVRTFSSGNTIYF
-,TRBJ2-5,TRBV4-2,CASSQGERGGETQYF
TRBD1,TRBJ1-5,TRBV6-1,CASRYDRGIQPQHF
-,TRBJ2-5,TRBV29-1,CSVRAEGGKETQYF
-,TRBJ1-3,TRBV4-3,CASSQEHPIGGSTIYF
-,TRBJ2-7,TRBV21-1,CASRKPGLAGDGGREQYF
TRBD2,TRBJ2-5,TRBV6-1,CASSVSGGRQETQYF
TRBD1,TRBJ2-5,TRBV7-9,CASSLAAGGQETQYF
-,TRBJ1-3,TRBV21-1,CASSPRGPRRSPGNTIYF
-,-,TRBV4-2,CASSQDLVGPYEQYF
TRBD1,TRBJ2-7,TRBV2,CASSTGTGGTYEQYF
TRBD1,TRBJ2-6,TRBV10-3,CAISRTGGLSGANVLTF
-,TRBJ2-7,TRBV7-2,CASSLTLTSSSYEQYF
-,TRBJ2-3,TRBV18,CASSPPWGTTDTQYF
TRBD2,TRBJ2-1,TRBV9,CASSVRTSGSTEQFF
TRBD2,TRBJ2-7,TRBV27,CASSTRTSKGYEQYF
-,TRBJ1-2,TRBV9,CASSVVGGVGGYTF
-,TRBJ1-1,TRBV5-4,CASRPGTTRLHTEAFF
TRBD1,TRBJ1-4,TRBV2,CASTGQGAKNEKLFF
TRBD2,TRBJ2-2,TRBV2,CASRVASGRNTGELFF
-,TRBJ2-3,TRBV25-1,CASNPSGGTQYF